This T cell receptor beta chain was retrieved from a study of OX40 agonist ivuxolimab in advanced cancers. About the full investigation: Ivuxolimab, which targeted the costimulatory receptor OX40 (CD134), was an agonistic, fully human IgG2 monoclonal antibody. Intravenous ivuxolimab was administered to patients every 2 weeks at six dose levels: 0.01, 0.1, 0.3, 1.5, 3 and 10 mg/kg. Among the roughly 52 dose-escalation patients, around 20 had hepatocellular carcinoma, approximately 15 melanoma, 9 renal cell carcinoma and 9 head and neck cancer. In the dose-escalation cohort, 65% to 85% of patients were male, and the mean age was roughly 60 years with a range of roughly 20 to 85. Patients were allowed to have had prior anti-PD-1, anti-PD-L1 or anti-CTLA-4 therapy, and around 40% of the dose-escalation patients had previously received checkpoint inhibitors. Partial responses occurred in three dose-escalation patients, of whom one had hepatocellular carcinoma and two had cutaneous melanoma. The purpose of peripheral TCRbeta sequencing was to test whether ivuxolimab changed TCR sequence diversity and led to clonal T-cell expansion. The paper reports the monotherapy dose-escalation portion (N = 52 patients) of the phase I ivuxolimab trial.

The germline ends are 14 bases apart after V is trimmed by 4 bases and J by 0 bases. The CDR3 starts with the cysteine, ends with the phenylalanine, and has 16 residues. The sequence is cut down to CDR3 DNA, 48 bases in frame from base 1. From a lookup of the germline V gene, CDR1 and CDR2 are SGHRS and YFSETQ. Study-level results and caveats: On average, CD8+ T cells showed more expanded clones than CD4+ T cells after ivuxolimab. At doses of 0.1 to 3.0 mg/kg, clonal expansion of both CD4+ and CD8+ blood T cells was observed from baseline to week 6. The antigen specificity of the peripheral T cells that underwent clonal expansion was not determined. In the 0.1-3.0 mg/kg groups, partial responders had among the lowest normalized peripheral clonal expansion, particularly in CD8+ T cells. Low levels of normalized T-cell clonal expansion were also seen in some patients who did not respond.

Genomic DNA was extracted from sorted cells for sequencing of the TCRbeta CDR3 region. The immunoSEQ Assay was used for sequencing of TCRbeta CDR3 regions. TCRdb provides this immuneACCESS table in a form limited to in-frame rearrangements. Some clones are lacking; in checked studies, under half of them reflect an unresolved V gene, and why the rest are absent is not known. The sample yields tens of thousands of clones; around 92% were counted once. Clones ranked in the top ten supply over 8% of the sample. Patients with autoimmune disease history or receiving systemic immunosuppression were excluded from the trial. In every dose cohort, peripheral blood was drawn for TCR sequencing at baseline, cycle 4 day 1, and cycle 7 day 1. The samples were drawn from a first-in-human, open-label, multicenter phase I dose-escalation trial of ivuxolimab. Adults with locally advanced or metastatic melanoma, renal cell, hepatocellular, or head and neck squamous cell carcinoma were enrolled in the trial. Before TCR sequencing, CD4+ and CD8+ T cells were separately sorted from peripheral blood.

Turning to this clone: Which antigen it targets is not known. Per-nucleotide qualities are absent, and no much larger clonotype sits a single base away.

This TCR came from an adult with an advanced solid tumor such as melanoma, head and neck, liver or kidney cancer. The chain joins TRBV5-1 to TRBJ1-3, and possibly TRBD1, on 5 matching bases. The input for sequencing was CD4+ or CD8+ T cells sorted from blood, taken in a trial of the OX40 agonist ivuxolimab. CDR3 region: CASSQNWGSSGNTIYF. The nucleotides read TGCGCCAGCAGCCAAAACTGGGGGTCCTCTGGAAACACCATATATTTT.